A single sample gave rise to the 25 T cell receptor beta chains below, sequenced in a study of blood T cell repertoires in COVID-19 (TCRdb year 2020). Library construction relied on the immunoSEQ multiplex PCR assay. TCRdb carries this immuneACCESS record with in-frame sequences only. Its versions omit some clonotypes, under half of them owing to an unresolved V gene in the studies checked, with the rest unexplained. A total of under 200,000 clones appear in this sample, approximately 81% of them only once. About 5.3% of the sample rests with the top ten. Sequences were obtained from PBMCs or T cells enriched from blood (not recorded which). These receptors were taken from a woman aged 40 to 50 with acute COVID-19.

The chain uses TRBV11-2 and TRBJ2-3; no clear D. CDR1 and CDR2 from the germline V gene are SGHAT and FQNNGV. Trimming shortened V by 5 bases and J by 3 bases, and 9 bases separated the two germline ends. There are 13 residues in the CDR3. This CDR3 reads CASSVSMTDTQYF. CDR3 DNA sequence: TGTGCCAGCAGCGTGTCAATGACAGATACGCAGTATTTT.

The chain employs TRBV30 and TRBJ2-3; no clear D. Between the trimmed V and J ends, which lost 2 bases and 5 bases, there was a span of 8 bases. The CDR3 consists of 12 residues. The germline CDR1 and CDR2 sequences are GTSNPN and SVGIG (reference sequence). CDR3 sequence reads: CAWSQRGDTQYF. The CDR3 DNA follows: TGTGCCTGGAGTCAAAGAGGAGATACGCAGTATTTT.

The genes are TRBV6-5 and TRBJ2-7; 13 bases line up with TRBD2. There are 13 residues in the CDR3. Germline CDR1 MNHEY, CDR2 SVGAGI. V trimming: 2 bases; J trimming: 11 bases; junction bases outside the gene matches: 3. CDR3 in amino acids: CASSYGTSGEKYF. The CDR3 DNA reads TGTGCCAGCAGTTACGGGACTAGCGGGGAGAAGTACTTC.

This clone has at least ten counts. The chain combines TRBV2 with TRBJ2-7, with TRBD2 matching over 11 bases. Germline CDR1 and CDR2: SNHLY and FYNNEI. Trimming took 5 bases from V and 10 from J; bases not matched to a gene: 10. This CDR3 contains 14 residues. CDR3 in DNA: TGTGCCAGCAGTATAAGCGGGACTAGCGGTTTTCAGTACGTC. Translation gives CASSISGTSGFQYV.

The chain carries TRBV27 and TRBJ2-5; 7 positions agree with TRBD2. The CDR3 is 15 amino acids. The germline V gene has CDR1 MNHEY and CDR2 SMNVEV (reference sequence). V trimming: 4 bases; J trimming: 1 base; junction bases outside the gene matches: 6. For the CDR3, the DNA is TGTGCCAGCAGTTCCCGCCGGGGGGTCCAAGAGACCCAGTACTTC. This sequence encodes CASSSRRGVQETQYF.

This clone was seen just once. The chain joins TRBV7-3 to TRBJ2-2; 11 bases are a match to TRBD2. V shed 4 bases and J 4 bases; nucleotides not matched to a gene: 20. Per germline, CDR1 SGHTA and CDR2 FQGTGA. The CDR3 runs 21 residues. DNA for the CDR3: TGTGCCAGCAGCTCCCTTGGACTAGCGGGTAAAGAGGGAAGAGGCACCGGGGAGCTGTTTTTT. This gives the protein CASSSLGLAGKEGRGTGELFF. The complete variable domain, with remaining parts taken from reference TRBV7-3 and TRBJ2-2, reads GAGVSQTPSNKVTEKGKYVELRCDPISGHTALYWYRQSLGQGPEFLIYFQGTGAADDSGLPNDRFFAVRPEGSVSTLKIQRTERGDSAVYLCASSSLGLAGKEGRGTGELFFGEGSRLTVL.

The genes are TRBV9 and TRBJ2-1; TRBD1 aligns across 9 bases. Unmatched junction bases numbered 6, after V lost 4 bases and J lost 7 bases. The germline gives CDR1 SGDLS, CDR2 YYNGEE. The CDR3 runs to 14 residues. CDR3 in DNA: TGTGCCAGCAGCAGAGGACAGGGGCGGAATGAGCAGTTCTTC. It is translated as CASSRGQGRNEQFF.

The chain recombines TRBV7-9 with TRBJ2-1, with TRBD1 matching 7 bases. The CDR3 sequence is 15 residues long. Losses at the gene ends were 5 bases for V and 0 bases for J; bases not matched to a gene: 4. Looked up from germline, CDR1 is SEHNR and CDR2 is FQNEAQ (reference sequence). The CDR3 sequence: CASSQQGSSYNEQFF. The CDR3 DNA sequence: TGTGCCAGCAGCCAACAGGGGAGCTCCTACAATGAGCAGTTCTTC.

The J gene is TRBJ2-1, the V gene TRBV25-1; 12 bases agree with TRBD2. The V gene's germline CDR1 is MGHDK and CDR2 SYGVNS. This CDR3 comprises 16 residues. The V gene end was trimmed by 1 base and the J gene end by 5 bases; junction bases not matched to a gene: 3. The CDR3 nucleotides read TGTGCCAGCAGTGAATCTAGCGGGAGGGCGGACAATGAGCAGTTCTTC. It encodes CASSESSGRADNEQFF.

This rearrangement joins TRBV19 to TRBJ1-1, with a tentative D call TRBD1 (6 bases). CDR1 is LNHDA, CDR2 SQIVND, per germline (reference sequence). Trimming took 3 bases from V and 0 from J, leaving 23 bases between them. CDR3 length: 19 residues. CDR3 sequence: CASSIQAGAPRVMNTEAFF. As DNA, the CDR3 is TGTGCCAGTAGTATCCAAGCGGGGGCTCCGAGAGTTATGAACACTGAAGCTTTCTTT.

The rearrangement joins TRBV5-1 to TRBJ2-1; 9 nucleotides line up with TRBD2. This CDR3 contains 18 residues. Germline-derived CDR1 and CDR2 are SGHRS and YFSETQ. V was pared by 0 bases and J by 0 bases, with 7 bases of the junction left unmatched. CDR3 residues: CASSLALAGFSSYNEQFF. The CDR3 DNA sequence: TGCGCCAGCAGCTTGGCACTAGCGGGCTTCAGCTCCTACAATGAGCAGTTCTTC.

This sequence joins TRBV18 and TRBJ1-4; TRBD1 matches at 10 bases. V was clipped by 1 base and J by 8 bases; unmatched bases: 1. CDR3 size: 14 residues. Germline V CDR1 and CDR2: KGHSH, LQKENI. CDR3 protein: CASSPRGQGEKLFF. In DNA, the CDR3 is TGTGCCAGCTCACCACGGGGACAGGGGGAAAAACTGTTTTTT.

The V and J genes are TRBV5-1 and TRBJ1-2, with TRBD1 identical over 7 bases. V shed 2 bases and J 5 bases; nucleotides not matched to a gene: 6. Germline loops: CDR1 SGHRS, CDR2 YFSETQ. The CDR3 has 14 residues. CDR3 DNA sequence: TGCGCCAGCAGCTTAAAACAGGGGACGTATGGCTACACCTTC. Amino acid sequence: CASSLKQGTYGYTF.

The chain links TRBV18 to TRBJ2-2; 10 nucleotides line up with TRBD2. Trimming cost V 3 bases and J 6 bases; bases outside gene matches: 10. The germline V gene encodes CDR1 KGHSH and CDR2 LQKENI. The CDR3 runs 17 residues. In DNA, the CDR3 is TGTGCCAGCTCACCCGCCTCTAGCGGGAGATCAGCCGGGGAGCTGTTTTTT. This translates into CASSPASSGRSAGELFF.

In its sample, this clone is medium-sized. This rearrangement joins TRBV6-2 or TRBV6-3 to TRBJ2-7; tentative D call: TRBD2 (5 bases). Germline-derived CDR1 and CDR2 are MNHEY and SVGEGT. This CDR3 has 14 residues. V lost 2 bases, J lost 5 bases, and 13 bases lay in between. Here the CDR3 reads CASSYVGDPNEQYV. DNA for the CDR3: TGTGCCAGCAGTTACGTGGGAGACCCCAACGAGCAGTACGTC.

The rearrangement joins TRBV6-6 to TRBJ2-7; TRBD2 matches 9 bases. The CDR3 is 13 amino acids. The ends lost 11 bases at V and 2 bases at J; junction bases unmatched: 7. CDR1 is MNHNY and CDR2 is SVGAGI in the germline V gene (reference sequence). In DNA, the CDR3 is TGTGCCGCACAAAGCGGGAGGACCTACGAGCAGTACGTC. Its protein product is CAAQSGRTYEQYV.

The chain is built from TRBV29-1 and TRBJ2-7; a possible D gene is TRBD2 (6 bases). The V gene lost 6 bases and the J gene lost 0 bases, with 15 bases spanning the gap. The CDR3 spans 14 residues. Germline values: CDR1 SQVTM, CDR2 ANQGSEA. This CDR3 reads CSVGSGPGSYEQYF. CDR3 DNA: TGCAGCGTCGGGAGCGGGCCGGGCTCCTACGAGCAGTACTTC.

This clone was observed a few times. CDR3 bases: TGTGCCAGCAGCTTGAACAGGGGGCAGTACGAGCAGTACTTC. Its protein product is CASSLNRGQYEQYF. This chain uses TRBV5-5 with TRBJ2-7; 9 nucleotides align to TRBD1. The CDR3 covers 14 residues. V dropped 1 base and J dropped 4; count of bases not matched to a gene: 3. The germline gives CDR1 SGHKS, CDR2 YYEKEE (reference sequence).

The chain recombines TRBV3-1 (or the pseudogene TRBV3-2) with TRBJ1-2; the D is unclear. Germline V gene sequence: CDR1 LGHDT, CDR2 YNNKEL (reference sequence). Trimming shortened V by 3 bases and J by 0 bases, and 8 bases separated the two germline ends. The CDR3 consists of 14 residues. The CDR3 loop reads CASSQGRTNYGYTF. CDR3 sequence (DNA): TGTGCCAGCAGCCAGGGCCGGACTAACTATGGCTACACCTTC.

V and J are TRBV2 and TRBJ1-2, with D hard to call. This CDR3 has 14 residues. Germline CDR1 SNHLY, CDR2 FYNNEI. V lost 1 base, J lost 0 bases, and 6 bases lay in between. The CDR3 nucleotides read TGTGCCAGCAGTGAAGTCTTAGCTAACTATGGCTACACCTTC. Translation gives CASSEVLANYGYTF.

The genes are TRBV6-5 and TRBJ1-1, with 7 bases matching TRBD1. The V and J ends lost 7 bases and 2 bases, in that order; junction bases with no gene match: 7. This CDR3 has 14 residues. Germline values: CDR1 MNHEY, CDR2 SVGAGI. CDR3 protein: CASTPTGTNTEAFF. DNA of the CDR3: TGTGCCAGCACCCCGACAGGGACAAACACTGAAGCTTTCTTT.

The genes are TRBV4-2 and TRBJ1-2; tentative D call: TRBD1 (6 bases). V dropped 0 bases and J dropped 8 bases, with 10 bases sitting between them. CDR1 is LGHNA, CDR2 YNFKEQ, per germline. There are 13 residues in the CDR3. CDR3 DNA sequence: TGTGCCAGCAGCCAAGAAGGGGGGGGAGGCTACACCTTC. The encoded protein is CASSQEGGGGYTF.

The CDR3 region is CASFSPGLSDEQYV. CDR3 nucleotides: TGCGCCAGCTTTTCTCCGGGACTAAGCGACGAGCAGTACGTC. The chain uses TRBV10-2 and TRBJ2-7, with 7 bases aligning to TRBD2. Trimming removed 8 bases from V and 5 bases from J; junction bases left unmatched: 12. In germline, CDR1 is WSHSY, CDR2 SAAADI. The CDR3 loop spans 14 amino acids.

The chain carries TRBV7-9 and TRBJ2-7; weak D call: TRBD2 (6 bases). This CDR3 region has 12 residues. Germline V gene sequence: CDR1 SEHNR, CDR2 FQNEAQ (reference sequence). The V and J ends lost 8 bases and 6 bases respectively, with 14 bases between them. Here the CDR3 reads CASRRESVEQYF. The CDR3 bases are TGTGCCAGCCGGAGGGAGTCCGTCGAGCAGTACTTC.

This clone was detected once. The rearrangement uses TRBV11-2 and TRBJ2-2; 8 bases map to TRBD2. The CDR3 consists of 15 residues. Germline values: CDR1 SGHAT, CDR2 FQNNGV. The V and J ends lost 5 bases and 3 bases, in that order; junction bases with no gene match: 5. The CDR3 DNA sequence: TGTGCCAGCAGCCAGCAGCGGGAGCACACCGGGGAGCTGTTTTTT. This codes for CASSQQREHTGELFF.